Below, one T cell receptor (beta chain) is given with its context. The CDR3 loop spans 14 amino acids. Per the germline V gene, CDR1 is SGHTA and CDR2 is FQGNSA. V shed 5 bases and J shed 3 bases, with 13 bases lying between them. The sample originates from a study of blood T cell repertoires in COVID-19. Using immunoSEQ multiplex PCR, the repertoire was profiled, and TCRdb retains in-frame clones only, with some absent. The sample lists about 70,000 clones; about 80% were seen once. Input material: peripheral blood. The clonotype was recovered from a woman between 65 and 79 years old with acute or convalescent COVID-19. This chain links TRBV7-2 with TRBJ1-1; weak D call: TRBD1 (6 bases). The CDR3 nucleotides read TGTGCCAGCAGCCCCGGGGGGCCCCACACTGAAGCTTTCTTT. Translation: CASSPGGPHTEAFF.